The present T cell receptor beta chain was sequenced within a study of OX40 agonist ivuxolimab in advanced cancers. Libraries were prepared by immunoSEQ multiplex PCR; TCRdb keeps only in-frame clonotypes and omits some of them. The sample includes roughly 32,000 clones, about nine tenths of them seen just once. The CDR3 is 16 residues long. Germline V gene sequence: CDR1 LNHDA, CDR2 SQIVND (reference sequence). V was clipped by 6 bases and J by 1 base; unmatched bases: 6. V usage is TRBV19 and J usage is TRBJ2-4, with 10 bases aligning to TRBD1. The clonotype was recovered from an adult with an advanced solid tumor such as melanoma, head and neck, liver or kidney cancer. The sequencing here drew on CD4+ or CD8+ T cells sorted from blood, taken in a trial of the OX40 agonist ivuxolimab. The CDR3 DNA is TGTGCCAGTAGCAATCGACAGGGGGCCGCCAAAAACATTCAGTACTTC. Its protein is CASSNRQGAAKNIQYF.